This TCR beta chain was observed in a study of cytomegalovirus exposure and HLA in healthy donors. Many counts were recorded for this clone. CDR1 and CDR2 from the germline V gene are MDHEN and SYDVKM. The length of the CDR3 is 11 residues. With 10 bases removed from V and 7 bases from J, the gap between germline ends came to 14 bases. Using immunoSEQ multiplex PCR, the repertoire was profiled, and TCRdb retains in-frame clones only, with some absent. Among hundreds of thousands of clones listed, around 88% were seen once. The chain carries TRBV28 and TRBJ2-7, with D tentatively TRBD1 (6 bases). This receptor was obtained from a woman aged 30 to 39 in good health and CMV-seropositive. Input material: PBMCs. The CDR3 protein is CATDSLGEQYF. The CDR3 DNA reads as TGTGCCACGGACAGCCTCGGGGAGCAGTACTTC. The full variable domain, in which reference TRBV28 and TRBJ2-7 provide the parts outside the CDR3, is DVKVTQSSRYLVKRTGEKVFLECVQDMDHENMFWYRQDPGLGLRLIYFSYDVKMKEKGDIPEGYSVSREKKERFSLILESASTNQTSMYLCATDSLGEQYFGPGTRLTVT.